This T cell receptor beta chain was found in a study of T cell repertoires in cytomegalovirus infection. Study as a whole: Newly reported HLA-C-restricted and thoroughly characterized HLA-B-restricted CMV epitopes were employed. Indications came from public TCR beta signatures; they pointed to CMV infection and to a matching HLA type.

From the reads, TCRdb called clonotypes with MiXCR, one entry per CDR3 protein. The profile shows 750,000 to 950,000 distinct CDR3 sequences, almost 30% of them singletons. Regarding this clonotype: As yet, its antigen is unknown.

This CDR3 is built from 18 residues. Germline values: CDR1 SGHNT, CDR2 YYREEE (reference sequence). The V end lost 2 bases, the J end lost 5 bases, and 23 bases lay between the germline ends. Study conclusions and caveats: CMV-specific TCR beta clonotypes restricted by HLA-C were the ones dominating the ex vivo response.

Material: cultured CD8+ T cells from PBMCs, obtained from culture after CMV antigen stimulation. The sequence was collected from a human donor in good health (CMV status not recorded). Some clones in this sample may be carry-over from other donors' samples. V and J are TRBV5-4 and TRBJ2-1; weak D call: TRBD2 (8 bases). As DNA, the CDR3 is TGTGCCAGCAGCTTTTGGACGGGGGGGGCAGGGGGACACAATGAGCAGTTCTTC. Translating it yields CASSFWTGGAGGHNEQFF.